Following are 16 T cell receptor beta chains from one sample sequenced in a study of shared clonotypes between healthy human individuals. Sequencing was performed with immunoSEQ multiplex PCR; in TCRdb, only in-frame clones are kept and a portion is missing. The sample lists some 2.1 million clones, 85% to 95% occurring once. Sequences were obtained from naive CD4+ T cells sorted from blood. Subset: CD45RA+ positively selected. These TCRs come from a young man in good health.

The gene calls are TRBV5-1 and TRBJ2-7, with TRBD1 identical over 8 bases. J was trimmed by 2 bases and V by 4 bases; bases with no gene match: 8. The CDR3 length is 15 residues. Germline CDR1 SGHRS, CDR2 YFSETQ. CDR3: CASSGDRGRTYEQYF. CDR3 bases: TGCGCCAGCAGCGGCGACAGGGGAAGGACCTACGAGCAGTACTTC.

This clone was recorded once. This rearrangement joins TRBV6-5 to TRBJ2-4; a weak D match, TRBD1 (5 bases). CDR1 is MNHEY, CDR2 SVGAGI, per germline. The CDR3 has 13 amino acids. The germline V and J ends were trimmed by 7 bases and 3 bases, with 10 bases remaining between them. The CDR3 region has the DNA TGTGCCAGCACCGACAGCAACAAAAACATTCAGTACTTC. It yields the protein CASTDSNKNIQYF.

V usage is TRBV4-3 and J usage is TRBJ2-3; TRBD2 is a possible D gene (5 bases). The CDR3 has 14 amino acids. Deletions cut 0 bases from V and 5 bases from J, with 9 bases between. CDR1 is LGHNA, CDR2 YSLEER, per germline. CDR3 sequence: CASSQDRERDTQYF. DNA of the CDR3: TGCGCCAGCAGCCAAGATAGGGAGCGAGATACGCAGTATTTT.

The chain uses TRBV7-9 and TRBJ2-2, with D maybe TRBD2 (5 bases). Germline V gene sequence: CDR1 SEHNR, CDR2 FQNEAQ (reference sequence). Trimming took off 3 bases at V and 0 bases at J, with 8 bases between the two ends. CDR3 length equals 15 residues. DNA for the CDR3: TGTGCCAGCAGCTTGGGGAGATCGAACACCGGGGAGCTGTTTTTT. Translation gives CASSLGRSNTGELFF. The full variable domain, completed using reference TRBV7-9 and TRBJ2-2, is DTGVSQNPRHKITKRGQNVTFRCDPISEHNRLYWYRQTLGQGPEFLTYFQNEAQLEKSRLLSDRFSAERPKGSFSTLEIQRTEQGDSAMYLCASSLGRSNTGELFFGEGSRLTVL.

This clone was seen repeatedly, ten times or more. In DNA form, the CDR3 reads TGTGCCAGCAGTTACTCGACGGGGCGCGAGCTGTTTTTT. As protein: CASSYSTGRELFF. The rearrangement joins TRBV6-5 to TRBJ2-2; D may correspond to TRBD1 or TRBD2 (5 bases each). The V and J ends lost 0 bases and 11 bases respectively, with 10 bases between them. This CDR3 has 13 residues. CDR1 MNHEY and CDR2 SVGAGI come from the germline V gene.

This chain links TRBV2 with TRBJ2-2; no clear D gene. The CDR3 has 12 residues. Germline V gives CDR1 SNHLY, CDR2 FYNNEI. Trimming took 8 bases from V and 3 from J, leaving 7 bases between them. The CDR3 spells CASGGYTGELFF. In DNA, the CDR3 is TGTGCCAGCGGTGGTTACACCGGGGAGCTGTTTTTT.

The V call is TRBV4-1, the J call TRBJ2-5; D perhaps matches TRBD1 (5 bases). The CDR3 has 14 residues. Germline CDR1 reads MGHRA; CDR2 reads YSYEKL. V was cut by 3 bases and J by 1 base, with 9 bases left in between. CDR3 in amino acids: CASSHGATQETQYF. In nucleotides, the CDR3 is TGCGCCAGCAGCCATGGGGCTACCCAAGAGACCCAGTACTTC.

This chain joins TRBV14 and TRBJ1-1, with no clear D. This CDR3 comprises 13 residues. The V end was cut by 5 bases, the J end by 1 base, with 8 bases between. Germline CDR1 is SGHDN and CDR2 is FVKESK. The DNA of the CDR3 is TGTGCCAGCAGCGTTGGACGGAACACTGAAGCTTTCTTT. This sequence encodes CASSVGRNTEAFF.

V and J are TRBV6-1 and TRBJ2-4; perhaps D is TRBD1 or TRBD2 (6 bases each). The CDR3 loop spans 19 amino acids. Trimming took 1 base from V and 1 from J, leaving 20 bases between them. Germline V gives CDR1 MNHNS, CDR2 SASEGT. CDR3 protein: CASSEEGRGSGAAKNIQYF. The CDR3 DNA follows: TGTGCCAGCAGTGAAGAGGGCCGCGGATCGGGGGCGGCCAAAAACATTCAGTACTTC.

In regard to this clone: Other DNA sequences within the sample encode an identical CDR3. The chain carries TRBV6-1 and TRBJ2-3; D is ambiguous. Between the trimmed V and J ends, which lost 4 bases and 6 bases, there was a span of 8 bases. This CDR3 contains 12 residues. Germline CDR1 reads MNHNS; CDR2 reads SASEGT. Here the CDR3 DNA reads TGTGCCAGCAGTGCCCGAGCTGATACGCAGTATTTT. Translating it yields CASSARADTQYF.

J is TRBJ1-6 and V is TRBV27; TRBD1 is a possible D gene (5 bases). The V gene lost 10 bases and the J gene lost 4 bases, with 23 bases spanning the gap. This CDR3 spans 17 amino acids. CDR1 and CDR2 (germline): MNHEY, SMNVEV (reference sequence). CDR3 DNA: TGTGCCACCGCGGGGCAGGGAGGGCGCGGATATAATTCACCCCTCCACTTT. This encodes CATAGQGGRGYNSPLHF.

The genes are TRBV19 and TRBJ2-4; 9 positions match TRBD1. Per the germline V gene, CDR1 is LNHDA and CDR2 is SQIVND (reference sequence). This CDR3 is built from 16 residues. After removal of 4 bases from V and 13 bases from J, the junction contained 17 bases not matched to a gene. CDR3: CASSRGTGTGYYLQYF. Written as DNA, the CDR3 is TGTGCCAGTAGTAGGGGTACCGGGACAGGGTATTACCTCCAGTACTTC.

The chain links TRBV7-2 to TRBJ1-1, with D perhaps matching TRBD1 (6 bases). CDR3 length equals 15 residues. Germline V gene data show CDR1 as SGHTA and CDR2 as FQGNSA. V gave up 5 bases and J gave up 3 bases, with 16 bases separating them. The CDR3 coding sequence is TGTGCCAGCAGCCAAGGAGGCAGGGGTTACACTGAAGCTTTCTTT. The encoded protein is CASSQGGRGYTEAFF.

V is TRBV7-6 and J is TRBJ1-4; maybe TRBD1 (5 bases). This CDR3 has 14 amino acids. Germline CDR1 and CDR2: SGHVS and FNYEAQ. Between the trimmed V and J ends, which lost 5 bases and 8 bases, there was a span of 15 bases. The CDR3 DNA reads TGTGCCAGCAGCAGCCGAGACAGTGACGAAAAACTGTTTTTT. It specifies CASSSRDSDEKLFF.

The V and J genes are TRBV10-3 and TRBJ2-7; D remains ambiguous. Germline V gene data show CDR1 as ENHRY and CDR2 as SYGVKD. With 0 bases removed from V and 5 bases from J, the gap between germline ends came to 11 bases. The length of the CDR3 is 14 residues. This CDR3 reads CAISESTRTDEQYF. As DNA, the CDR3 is TGTGCCATCAGTGAGTCGACAAGGACCGACGAGCAGTACTTC.

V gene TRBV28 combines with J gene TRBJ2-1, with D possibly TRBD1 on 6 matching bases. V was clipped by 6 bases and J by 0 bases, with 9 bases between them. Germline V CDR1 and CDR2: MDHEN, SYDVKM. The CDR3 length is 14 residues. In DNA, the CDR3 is TGTGCCAGCAGAGGGGGAAACTCCTACAATGAGCAGTTCTTC. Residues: CASRGGNSYNEQFF.